The 15 T cell receptor beta chains listed next were all sequenced from one sample in a study of OX40 agonist ivuxolimab in advanced cancers. Produced via immunoSEQ multiplex PCR; TCRdb's table is partial and in-frame only. The profile shows about 150,000 clones, 85% to 95% of them singletons. This specimen consisted of CD4+ or CD8+ T cells sorted from blood, obtained in a trial of the OX40 agonist ivuxolimab. The receptor source for this set is an adult with an advanced solid tumor such as melanoma, head and neck, liver or kidney cancer.

V gene TRBV5-1 combines with J gene TRBJ2-7, with TRBD2 identical over 8 bases. With 0 bases clipped from V and 2 bases from J, the junction kept 4 bases outside the gene matches. Germline loops: CDR1 SGHRS, CDR2 YFSETQ. The CDR3 contains 15 residues. Written as DNA, the CDR3 is TGCGCCAGCAGCTTGGGACTAGCGTTGACCTACGAGCAGTACTTC. This sequence encodes CASSLGLALTYEQYF.

This chain connects TRBV9 to TRBJ1-2, with a possible D match to TRBD1 (6 bases). Per germline, CDR1 SGDLS and CDR2 YYNGEE. V was clipped by 2 bases and J by 4 bases, with 18 bases between them. This CDR3 has 16 amino acids. The CDR3 region has the DNA TGTGCCAGCAGCGTGTCTGCAGGGGCGAGTATCTATGGCTACACCTTC. This encodes CASSVSAGASIYGYTF. Full variable domain (outside the CDR3, taken from reference TRBV9 and TRBJ1-2): DSGVTQTPKHLITATGQRVTLRCSPRSGDLSVYWYQQSLDQGLQFLIQYYNGEERAKGNILERFSAQQFPDLHSELNLSSLELGDSALYFCASSVSAGASIYGYTFGSGTRLTVV.

This sequence joins TRBV6-6 and TRBJ2-7; D gene unclear. The CDR3 has 14 amino acids. CDR1 and CDR2 from the germline V gene are MNHNY and SVGAGI (reference sequence). Trimming left V 0 bases short and J 3 bases short, with 9 bases between. CDR3 in DNA: TGTGCCAGCAGTTACTCGAAAAGGGACTACGAGCAGTACTTC. Translation: CASSYSKRDYEQYF.

The CDR3, as DNA: TGTGCCAGCAGTTTCCGGACTAGCGGACGCACAGATACGCAGTATTTT. Translation: CASSFRTSGRTDTQYF. The V call is TRBV28, the J call TRBJ2-3; 10 nucleotides agree with TRBD2. Germline V gene data show CDR1 as MDHEN and CDR2 as SYDVKM. The CDR3 totals 16 residues. V was pared by 3 bases and J by 1 base, with 4 bases of the junction left unmatched.

This clone came up once. The chain combines TRBV7-2 with TRBJ1-3; tentatively, D is TRBD1 (6 bases). The CDR3 spans 16 residues. Germline loops: CDR1 SGHTA, CDR2 FQGNSA. V gave up 6 bases and J gave up 0 bases, with 15 bases separating them. The CDR3: CASSRQTGPSGNTIYF. In DNA, the CDR3 is TGTGCCAGCAGTCGCCAGACAGGACCCTCTGGAAACACCATATATTTT.

The chain combines TRBV5-4 with TRBJ1-3; 11 bases agree with TRBD1. Trimming took 3 bases from V and 8 from J; bases not matched to a gene: 7. CDR1 is SGHNT, CDR2 YYREEE, per germline (reference sequence). CDR3 length: 15 residues. This chain's CDR3 is CASSSPGQGGHTIYF. The CDR3 DNA reads as TGTGCCAGCAGCTCCCCGGGACAGGGGGGGCACACCATATATTTT.

V is TRBV27 and J is TRBJ1-1; weak D call: TRBD1 (6 bases). The V and J ends lost 4 bases and 1 base respectively, with 13 bases between them. CDR1 is MNHEY and CDR2 is SMNVEV in the germline V gene (reference sequence). This CDR3 spans 15 amino acids. CDR3 protein: CASSSPGTRNTEAFF. CDR3 in DNA: TGTGCCAGCAGTTCTCCCGGGACAAGGAACACTGAAGCTTTCTTT.

CDR3 residues: CASSLSPQPQHF. DNA for the CDR3: TGTGCCAGCAGTCTGTCCCCTCAGCCCCAGCATTTT. The chain combines TRBV28 with TRBJ1-5; unclear D gene. V was cut by 5 bases and J by 6 bases, with 8 bases left in between. Germline V lookup: CDR1 MDHEN, CDR2 SYDVKM. This CDR3 is built from 12 residues.

This sequence joins TRBV5-5 and TRBJ2-3, with D hard to call. Germline V gene lookup returns CDR1 SGHKS and CDR2 YYEKEE (reference sequence). This CDR3 is built from 14 residues. The ends were cut back, 6 bases at V and 4 bases at J, with 15 bases in the middle. CDR3 nucleotides: TGTGCCAGCACCCCCGAATGGGGTGCAGATACGCAGTATTTT. This translates into CASTPEWGADTQYF.

This clone was seen only once. The chain is built from TRBV5-1 and TRBJ1-3; a possible D gene is TRBD1 (5 bases). There are 14 residues in the CDR3. The germline V gene has CDR1 SGHRS and CDR2 YFSETQ. The V and J ends lost 4 bases and 4 bases respectively, with 12 bases between them. The CDR3 protein is CASSPWEGGNTIYF. CDR3 in DNA: TGCGCCAGCAGCCCCTGGGAGGGGGGAAACACCATATATTTT.

The V and J genes are TRBV28 and TRBJ1-1; D gene ambiguous. Germline loops: CDR1 MDHEN, CDR2 SYDVKM. The CDR3 runs to 15 residues. V shed 2 bases and J shed 1 base, with 11 bases lying between them. CDR3 in amino acids: CASSLLLARNTEAFF. The CDR3 nucleotides read TGTGCCAGCAGTTTACTCTTAGCGAGGAACACTGAAGCTTTCTTT.

The CDR3 region is CASSLEGGWMFF. Written as DNA, the CDR3 is TGTGCCAGCAGCTTAGAAGGGGGTTGGATGTTTTTT. The chain carries TRBV7-9 and TRBJ1-4, with D tentatively TRBD1 (6 bases). The CDR3 sequence is 12 residues long. Germline V gene sequence: CDR1 SEHNR, CDR2 FQNEAQ (reference sequence). Trimming shortened V by 1 base and J by 15 bases, and 12 bases separated the two germline ends. The full variable domain, in which reference TRBV7-9 and TRBJ1-4 provide the parts outside the CDR3, is DTGVSQNPRHKITKRGQNVTFRCDPISEHNRLYWYRQTLGQGPEFLTYFQNEAQLEKSRLLSDRFSAERPKGSFSTLEIQRTEQGDSAMYLCASSLEGGWMFFGSGTQLSVL.

The V gene is TRBV7-2, the J gene TRBJ2-1; TRBD2 matches at 11 bases. Germline V lookup: CDR1 SGHTA, CDR2 FQGNSA. This CDR3 is 16 amino acids long. V dropped 1 base and J dropped 3; count of bases not matched to a gene: 2. CDR3 sequence (DNA): TGTGCCAGCAGCTTAGTAGCGGGAGGGGTCTACAATGAGCAGTTCTTC. Its protein product is CASSLVAGGVYNEQFF.

This clone was picked up one time. This chain links TRBV5-6 with TRBJ2-5; possible D gene TRBD2, 6 bases. V was clipped by 0 bases and J by 0 bases, with 12 bases between them. Looked up from germline, CDR1 is SGHDT and CDR2 is YYEEEE. This CDR3 has 16 amino acids. CDR3 DNA sequence: TGTGCCAGCAGCTTGGTTCCGCGGGGTTACCAAGAGACCCAGTACTTC. Amino acid sequence: CASSLVPRGYQETQYF.

The chain recombines TRBV7-9 with TRBJ1-4; TRBD1 matches 7 bases. The germline V gene encodes CDR1 SEHNR and CDR2 FQNEAQ (reference sequence). V dropped 5 bases and J dropped 3; count of bases not matched to a gene: 3. This CDR3 is 14 amino acids long. CDR3: CASSKGQANEKLFF. The CDR3 coding sequence is TGTGCCAGCAGCAAAGGACAGGCTAATGAAAAACTGTTTTTT.